This T cell receptor beta chain originates from a study of T cell responses to AZD1222 COVID-19 vaccine. General observations from the study: Two AZD1222 administrations were followed by greater Spike-specific TCR breadth and depth.

Clones were read by immunoSEQ multiplex PCR, and TCRdb kept only the in-frame ones, dropping some. The top ten hold 3.4% of the sample, which has approximately 140,000 clones, 90% seen once. V was clipped by 5 bases and J by 1 base, with 8 bases between them. Germline CDR1 reads SGHAT; CDR2 reads FQNNGV. This CDR3 spans 13 amino acids. Regarding this clone: What it recognizes is unknown. The same CDR3 is also encoded by other DNA sequences in this sample.

V gene TRBV11-2 combines with J gene TRBJ1-1; D may be TRBD1 (5 bases). The TCR originated in an adult in good health. Here the sequenced sample was peripheral blood, taken on day 0 of AZD1222 vaccination. CDR3: CASSLGGNTEAFF. The CDR3 coding sequence is TGTGCCAGCAGCCTGGGGGGGAACACTGAAGCTTTCTTT. The full variable domain, in which reference TRBV11-2 and TRBJ1-1 provide the parts outside the CDR3, is EAGVAQSPRYKIIEKRQSVAFWCNPISGHATLYWYQQILGQGPKLLIQFQNNGVVDDSQLPKDRFSAERLKGVDSTLKIQPAKLEDSAVYLCASSLGGNTEAFFGQGTRLTVV.